This entry concerns a single T cell receptor (beta chain). Its target is not known. Germline is not matched at one junction end, which may reflect a read error. The CDR3 loop spans 13 amino acids. The germline V gene has CDR1 MNHEY and CDR2 SVGEGT. Per-sample PBMC isolation yielded at least 6.5 million cells. This specimen belongs to a study of blood T cells in healthy people across ages. Study conclusions and caveats: TCR beta diversity per million T cells fell roughly linearly with age. It was not possible, with unsorted PBMCs, to conclusively compare naive and antigen-experienced cells.

Primers used in a second PCR of about 6 to 11 cycles were a sample-barcoded 5' primer and a J-beta primer mix. A template-switch adaptor that had 12 random nucleotides put a tag on each cDNA molecule. TCRdb itself ran the 5' RACE reads through MiXCR, one entry per CDR3 protein. Among approximately 600,000 distinct CDR3 sequences, under 65% were seen once, and the ten largest hold approximately 40%. Material: blood. The TCR was taken from a man aged 60-69 years in good health. The gene calls are TRBV6-2 or TRBV6-3 and TRBJ1-2; TRBD1 is a possible D gene (6 bases). The DNA for the CDR3 is TGTGCCAGCAGTACCGGGACACACTACGGCTACACCTTC. This codes for CASSTGTHYGYTF.